This T cell receptor (beta chain) was sequenced for a study of spatial heterogeneity in lung cancer. This clonotype occurred many times. Time point here: sample taken at primary tumor resection. Sequencing of whole RNA from tumor, nontumor lung or frozen PBMC involved no sorting. The donor group consisted of around 77 patients who had untreated, early-stage non-small cell lung cancer. All TCR cDNA molecules were individually tagged with a unique molecular identifier. TCRdb called the 5' RACE reads again in MiXCR, with one record for every CDR3 protein. Counted here are about 21,000 distinct CDR3 sequences, around 4.6% occurring once; the ten biggest clones make up about 7.2%. The sequence came from a male donor with early-stage non-small cell lung cancer. Here the sequenced sample was PBMCs, taken at surgery.

CDR3 nucleotide sequence: TGTGCCAGCAGTACTGGGACATGGGAGACCCAGTACTTC. Amino acids: CASSTGTWETQYF. The chain carries TRBV6-5 and TRBJ2-5, with D perhaps matching TRBD1 (6 bases). The CDR3 length is 13 residues. Per the germline V gene, CDR1 is MNHEY and CDR2 is SVGAGI. V lost 5 bases, J lost 5 bases, and 12 bases lay in between.